Listed below are T cell receptor beta chains from one sample, sequenced in a study of siplizumab effects on memory and regulatory T cells. TCRdb's table, derived via immunoSEQ multiplex PCR, lists solely in-frame clones and lacks some. The sample consists of some 100,000 clones, roughly 92% of them appearing once. The sample consisted of Tregs sorted from blood. These TCRs come from a human donor in good health. CDR3s include the opening cysteine and the closing phenylalanine or tryptophan. A D gene is named only where the DNA matches it firmly. Not all rows give a size; the values are once, few, many and, for expanded clones, a class.

-	-	TRBJ2-1	TRBV5-1	CASSLAQGPYNEQFF	TGCGCCAGCAGCTTGGCCCAAGGACCATACAATGAGCAGTTCTTC
-	TRBD2	TRBJ2-2	TRBV11-2	CASSSRLAGPTGELFF	TGTGCCAGCAGCTCAAGACTAGCGGGGCCCACCGGGGAGCTGTTTTTT
-	-	TRBJ2-6	TRBV6-5	CASSKTGTGANVLTF	TGTGCCAGCAGCAAAACAGGGACTGGGGCCAACGTCCTGACTTTC
-	TRBD1	TRBJ2-3	TRBV9	CASSVAEGATGGILDTQYF	TGTGCCAGCAGCGTAGCCGAGGGAGCGACAGGGGGTATTTTAGATACGCAGTATTTT
once	-	TRBJ2-7	TRBV29-1	CSVVAGAYEQYF	TGCAGCGTTGTCGCAGGGGCCTACGAGCAGTACTTC
-	TRBD2	TRBJ2-7	TRBV19	CASSIVFAGGHEQYF	TGTGCCAGTAGTATCGTTTTCGCGGGAGGACACGAGCAGTACTTC
-	-	TRBJ2-7	TRBV5-1	CASSPFTGYEQYF	TGCGCCAGCAGCCCGTTCACGGGCTACGAGCAGTACTTC
-	-	TRBJ1-1	TRBV28	CASSPRRGRGTEAFF	TGTGCCAGCAGTCCCCGCAGAGGGCGAGGCACTGAAGCTTTCTTT
-	-	TRBJ1-2	TRBV28	CASRNRLFGGYTF	TGTGCCAGCAGGAACCGGCTTTTCGGGGGCTACACCTTC
-	TRBD2	TRBJ2-1	TRBV7-9	CASSLRLAGGNEQFF	TGTGCCAGCAGCTTAAGACTAGCGGGAGGAAATGAGCAGTTCTTC
-	-	TRBJ1-1	TRBV7-2	CASSLGQINTEAFF	TGTGCCAGCAGCTTAGGTCAGATAAACACTGAAGCTTTCTTT
once	-	TRBJ2-3	TRBV29-1	CSVRSRGGSTDTQYF	TGCAGCGTGAGGAGCAGGGGCGGTAGCACAGATACGCAGTATTTT
-	-	TRBJ2-7	TRBV5-1	CASSKGSPQRDEQYF	TGCGCCAGCAGCAAAGGTTCCCCACAGCGCGACGAGCAGTACTTC
-	-	TRBJ1-3	TRBV7-2	CASSLGGRQRTIYF	TGTGCCAGCAGCTTAGGAGGCCGCCAGAGGACCATATATTTT
-	-	TRBJ2-3	TRBV10-3	CATKGVGTDTQYF	TGTGCCACTAAAGGAGTGGGCACAGATACGCAGTATTTT
-	-	TRBJ1-1	TRBV5-1	CASSLGSGWTEAFF	TGCGCCAGCAGCTTAGGGTCGGGATGGACTGAAGCTTTCTTT